A selection of T cell receptor beta chains follows, all from one sample in a study of blood T cell repertoires in COVID-19. Profiling relied on immunoSEQ multiplex PCR, and the TCRdb table lists in-frame clones only, not all of them. The sample has fewer than 60,000 clones, roughly 83% seen once. The sequenced sample was peripheral blood. The origin of the receptors is a man aged 25-45 years with COVID-19, enrolled during active disease. CDR3s include the opening cysteine and the closing phenylalanine or tryptophan. The D gene is left open where the match is weak. Not every row has a clone size; where given, it reads once, few, many or a size class.

CDR3 protein: CASSYTTRAWETQYF; CDR3 DNA: TGTGCCAGCAGCTACACAACGAGGGCCTGGGAGACCCAGTACTTC; V gene: TRBV9; J gene: TRBJ2-5; clone size: few; D gene: -; CDR3 length: 15
CDR3 protein: CASSSQGRSYEQYF; CDR3 DNA: TGTGCCAGCAGTTCACAGGGTCGCTCCTACGAGCAGTACTTC; V gene: TRBV28; J gene: TRBJ2-7; clone size: few; D gene: -; CDR3 length: 14
CDR3 protein: CASETGDQPQHF; CDR3 DNA: TGTGCCAGCGAGACAGGGGATCAGCCCCAGCATTTT; V gene: TRBV28; J gene: TRBJ1-5; clone size: -; D gene: TRBD1; CDR3 length: 12
CDR3 protein: CASSVTGGAVNEQFF; CDR3 DNA: TGTGCCAGCAGCGTGACAGGGGGGGCCGTCAATGAGCAGTTCTTC; V gene: TRBV9; J gene: TRBJ2-1; clone size: once; D gene: TRBD1; CDR3 length: 15
CDR3 protein: CASSPGGLAGTDYEQYF; CDR3 DNA: TGTGCCAGCAGCCCAGGGGGGCTAGCGGGGACGGATTACGAGCAGTACTTC; V gene: TRBV9; J gene: TRBJ2-7; clone size: once; D gene: TRBD2; CDR3 length: 17
CDR3 protein: CATSRGHLGTLGLETQYF; CDR3 DNA: TGTGCCACCAGCAGAGGCCACCTCGGGACACTGGGCTTAGAGACCCAGTACTTC; V gene: TRBV15; J gene: TRBJ2-5; clone size: few; D gene: -; CDR3 length: 18
CDR3 protein: CASSLGGQGFNQPQHF; CDR3 DNA: TGTGCCAGCAGCCTAGGGGGACAGGGATTTAATCAGCCCCAGCATTTT; V gene: TRBV7-9; J gene: TRBJ1-5; clone size: -; D gene: TRBD1; CDR3 length: 16
CDR3 protein: CASTPGLAGGDEQFF; CDR3 DNA: TGTGCCAGCACCCCGGGACTAGCGGGAGGCGATGAGCAGTTCTTC; V gene: TRBV2; J gene: TRBJ2-1; clone size: -; D gene: TRBD2; CDR3 length: 15
CDR3 protein: CSVTQNLRGYTF; CDR3 DNA: TGCAGCGTCACACAGAATCTACGGGGCTACACCTTC; V gene: TRBV29-1; J gene: TRBJ1-2; clone size: -; D gene: -; CDR3 length: 12
CDR3 protein: CASSILTGSHNEQFF; CDR3 DNA: TGTGCCAGTAGTATACTGACAGGGTCCCACAATGAGCAGTTCTTC; V gene: TRBV19; J gene: TRBJ2-1; clone size: -; D gene: TRBD1; CDR3 length: 15
CDR3 protein: CASSSPQRGNEQYF; CDR3 DNA: TGTGCCAGCAGTTCCCCCCAGCGGGGGAACGAGCAGTACTTC; V gene: TRBV27; J gene: TRBJ2-7; clone size: -; D gene: TRBD2; CDR3 length: 14
CDR3 protein: CASSQDSGYDQPQHF; CDR3 DNA: TGCGCCAGCAGCCAAGATTCAGGGTACGATCAGCCCCAGCATTTT; V gene: TRBV4-1; J gene: TRBJ1-5; clone size: -; D gene: -; CDR3 length: 15
CDR3 protein: CASSQGQGSGNEQFF; CDR3 DNA: TGTGCCAGCAGCCAAGGGCAGGGTTCCGGCAATGAGCAGTTCTTC; V gene: TRBV3-1/TRBV3-2; J gene: TRBJ2-1; clone size: -; D gene: -; CDR3 length: 15
CDR3 protein: CASSGGGTKADTQYF; CDR3 DNA: TGTGCCAGCAGTGGCGGGGGTACGAAGGCAGATACGCAGTATTTT; V gene: TRBV2; J gene: TRBJ2-3; clone size: -; D gene: TRBD2; CDR3 length: 15
CDR3 protein: CASSIGLAGAYYEQYF; CDR3 DNA: TGTGCCAGTAGTATAGGACTAGCAGGGGCGTATTACGAGCAGTACTTC; V gene: TRBV19; J gene: TRBJ2-7; clone size: -; D gene: -; CDR3 length: 16